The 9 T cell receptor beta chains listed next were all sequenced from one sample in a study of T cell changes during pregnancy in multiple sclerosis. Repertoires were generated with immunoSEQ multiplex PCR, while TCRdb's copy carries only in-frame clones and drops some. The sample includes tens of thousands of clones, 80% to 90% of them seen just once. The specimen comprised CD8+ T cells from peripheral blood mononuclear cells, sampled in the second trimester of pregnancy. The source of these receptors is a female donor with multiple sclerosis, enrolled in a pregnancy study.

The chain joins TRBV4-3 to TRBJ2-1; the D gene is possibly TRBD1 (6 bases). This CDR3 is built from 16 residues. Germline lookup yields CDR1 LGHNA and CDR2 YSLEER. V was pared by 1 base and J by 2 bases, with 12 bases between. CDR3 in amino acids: CASSQVTGPTYNEQFF. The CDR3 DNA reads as TGCGCCAGCAGCCAAGTGACAGGCCCGACCTACAATGAGCAGTTCTTC.

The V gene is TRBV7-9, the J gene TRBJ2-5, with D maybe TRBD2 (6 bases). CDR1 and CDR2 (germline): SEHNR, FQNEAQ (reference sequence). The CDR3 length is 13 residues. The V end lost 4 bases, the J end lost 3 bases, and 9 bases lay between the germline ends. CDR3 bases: TGTGCCAGCAGCTCGGGACTCGAAGAGACCCAGTACTTC. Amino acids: CASSSGLEETQYF.

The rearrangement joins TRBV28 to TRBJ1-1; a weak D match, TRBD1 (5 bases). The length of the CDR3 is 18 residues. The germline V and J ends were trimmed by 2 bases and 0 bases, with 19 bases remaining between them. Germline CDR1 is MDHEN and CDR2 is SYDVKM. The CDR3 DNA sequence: TGTGCCAGCAGTTTAAAGTTGTGGGGGGGGGAGATGAACACTGAAGCTTTCTTT. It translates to CASSLKLWGGEMNTEAFF.

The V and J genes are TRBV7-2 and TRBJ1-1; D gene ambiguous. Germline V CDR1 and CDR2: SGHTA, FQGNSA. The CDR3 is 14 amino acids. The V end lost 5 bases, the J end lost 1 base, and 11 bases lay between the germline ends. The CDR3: CASSPGYENTEAFF. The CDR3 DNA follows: TGTGCCAGCAGCCCCGGGTACGAGAACACTGAAGCTTTCTTT.

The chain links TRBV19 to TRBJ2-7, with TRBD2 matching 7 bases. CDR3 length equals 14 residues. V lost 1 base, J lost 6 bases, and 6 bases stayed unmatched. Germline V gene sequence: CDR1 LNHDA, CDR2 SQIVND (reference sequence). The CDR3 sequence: CASSIGDYLSEQYF. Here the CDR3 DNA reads TGTGCCAGTAGTATAGGGGACTACCTCTCCGAGCAGTACTTC.

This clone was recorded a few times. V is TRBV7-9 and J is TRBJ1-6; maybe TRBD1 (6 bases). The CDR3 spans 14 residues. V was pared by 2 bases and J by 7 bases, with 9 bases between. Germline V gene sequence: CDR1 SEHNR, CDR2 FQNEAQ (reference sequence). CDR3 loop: CASSLTGPNSPLHF. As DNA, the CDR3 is TGTGCCAGCAGCTTAACAGGGCCGAATTCACCCCTCCACTTT.

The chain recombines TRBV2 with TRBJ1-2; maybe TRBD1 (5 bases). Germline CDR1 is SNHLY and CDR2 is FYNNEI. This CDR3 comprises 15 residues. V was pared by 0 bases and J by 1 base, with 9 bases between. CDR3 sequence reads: CASSEAGGVNYGYTF. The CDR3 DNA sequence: TGTGCCAGCAGTGAAGCAGGAGGGGTTAACTATGGCTACACCTTC.

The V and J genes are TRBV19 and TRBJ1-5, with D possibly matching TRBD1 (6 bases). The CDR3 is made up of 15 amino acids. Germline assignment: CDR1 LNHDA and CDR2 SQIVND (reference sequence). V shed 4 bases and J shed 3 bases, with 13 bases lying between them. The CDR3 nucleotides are TGTGCCAGTAGTAGTGGACAGTTGATCAATCAGCCCCAGCATTTT. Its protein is CASSSGQLINQPQHF.

The CDR3 spells CASSSTSGYQETQYF. CDR3 DNA sequence: TGTGCCAGCAGCTCGACTAGCGGGTACCAAGAGACCCAGTACTTC. The rearrangement links TRBV5-6 to TRBJ2-5, with TRBD2 matching over 10 bases. Trimming took 3 bases from V and 0 from J; bases not matched to a gene: 2. Per the germline V gene, CDR1 is SGHDT and CDR2 is YYEEEE. CDR3 size: 15 residues.